This T cell receptor (beta chain) was obtained from a study of identical twins. Germline V lookup: CDR1 MNHEY, CDR2 SVGEGT. The CDR3 runs to 14 residues. V was cut by 5 bases and J by 6 bases, with 14 bases left in between. With template switching, a universal primer site was added, and the cDNA carried unique molecular identifiers. TCRdb re-analysed the 5' RACE reads in MiXCR, keeping a single row per CDR3 protein. Of around 490,000 distinct CDR3 sequences in the sample, 20% to 25% are singletons; the top ten hold 0.45% to 0.5%. This clonotype was seen only a few times. The same data also contributed to another study, on yellow fever vaccine responses in identical twins.

Sequencing was performed on CD4+ T cells sorted from blood. The receptor comes from a woman younger than 35 in good health. The chain joins TRBV6-2 or TRBV6-3 to TRBJ1-5; D may be TRBD1 (5 bases). CDR3 protein: CASSPIDSFQPQHF. The CDR3 nucleotides are TGTGCCAGCAGTCCAATTGACAGTTTTCAGCCCCAGCATTTT.